What follows is one TCR beta chain and its context. Its antigen remains unknown. Libraries were prepared by immunoSEQ multiplex PCR; TCRdb keeps only in-frame clonotypes and omits some of them. This sample yields 30,000 or so clones, of which roughly 80% are seen a single time; about 9.3% belongs to the top ten. The sample originates from a study of a mutant IDH1 vaccine in newly diagnosed glioma. Germline V gene data show CDR1 as MDHEN and CDR2 as SYDVKM. V shed 3 bases and J shed 7 bases, with 6 bases lying between them. This CDR3 has 11 residues. The time point denotes: week 35, safety follow-up. Doses comprised 300 ug of mutant IDH1 20-mer peptide each, plus topical imiquimod.

The starting material was PBMCs, obtained from a glioma patient whose treatment included an IDH1 peptide vaccine. The TCR comes from a woman under 40 with glioma. Some clones in this sample may be carry-over from other donors' samples. The chain recombines TRBV28 with TRBJ1-2; D gene ambiguous. The CDR3 DNA sequence: TGTGCCAGCAGTTTGCGGGGTGGCTACACCTTC. Its protein is CASSLRGGYTF.